These 4 T cell receptor beta chains were sequenced from one sample in a study of T cell responses to AZD1222 COVID-19 vaccine. Generated by immunoSEQ multiplex PCR, the TCRdb table keeps only in-frame clones and is missing some. Counted here are approximately 76,000 clones, around four fifths occurring once; the ten biggest clones make up about 3%. The sample here was peripheral blood, taken on day 0 of AZD1222 vaccination. Receptor source: an adult in good health.

The CDR3, as DNA: TGTGCCAGCAGCACCCCCCGACTACACAATGAGCAGTTCTTC. As protein: CASSTPRLHNEQFF. The V and J genes are TRBV6-5 and TRBJ2-1; a possible D gene is TRBD2 (5 bases). Per the germline V gene, CDR1 is MNHEY and CDR2 is SVGAGI. The CDR3 consists of 14 residues. V was clipped by 6 bases and J by 5 bases, with 14 bases between them.

The genes are TRBV12-3 or TRBV12-4 and TRBJ2-1; D is unresolved. V shed 2 bases and J shed 10 bases, with 6 bases lying between them. The CDR3 sequence is 11 residues long. CDR3 coding DNA: TGTGCCAGCAGTTTAAGCTCCGAGCAGTTCTTC. This codes for CASSLSSEQFF.

In this sample, this clone turned up once. The gene calls are TRBV2 and TRBJ2-3; no clear D gene. The CDR3 covers 14 residues. V lost 3 bases to trimming and J lost 1 base, with 8 bases between them. Germline assignment: CDR1 SNHLY and CDR2 FYNNEI. Written as DNA, the CDR3 is TGTGCCAGCAGTGACAGGTCGCGCACAGATACGCAGTATTTT. Residues: CASSDRSRTDTQYF.

This clone ranks as medium-sized. The chain combines TRBV6-4 with TRBJ2-2, with 9 bases that match TRBD1. J gave up 3 bases and V 4 bases, and 0 bases lay outside the gene matches. CDR1 MRHNA and CDR2 SNTAGT come from the germline V gene. This CDR3 is built from 14 residues. The CDR3, as DNA: TGTGCCAGCAGTGGGACAGGGGACACCGGGGAGCTGTTTTTT. Translating it yields CASSGTGDTGELFF.